These T cell receptor beta chains were read from a single sample in a study of CD8+CD57+ T cells in acquired aplastic anemia. TCRdb fed the reads into MiXCR, producing one record per CDR3 protein. This table has about 160,000 distinct CDR3 sequences, 48% appearing once. Sequencing was done on a sample of sorted CD4+, CD8+, or CD8+CD57+ T cells (not recorded which) from PBMCs. These receptors were collected from a human donor with aplastic anemia. The CDR3 runs from the conserved cysteine through the conserved F or W. The D gene is left open where the match is weak. Clone size is shown for a subset of rows, as once, few, many or a class of expanded clone.

NA	TRBV7-6	many	14	TRBJ2-3	TGTGCCAGCAGCTTTCTAGGAGCCACAGATACGCAGTATTTT	CASSFLGATDTQYF
NA	TRBV7-9	once	14	TRBJ2-5	TGTGCCAGCAGCTTAGAGGGGGGGCAAGAGACCCAGTACTTC	CASSLEGGQETQYF
NA	TRBV25-1	NA	13	TRBJ1-1	TGTGCCAGCAGTGAACAAGGGGGAGCTGGAGCTTCCTTT	CASSEQGGAGASF
NA	TRBV6-1	NA	16	TRBJ2-7	TGTGCCAGCACGGAAAGAGGTATGGAGCGCTCCTACGAGCAGTACTTC	CASTERGMERSYEQYF
NA	TRBV12-5	many	13	TRBJ2-1	TGTGCTAGTGGTTTGTCTCTTTACAATGAGCAGTTCTTC	CASGLSLYNEQFF
TRBD2	TRBV29-1	NA	14	TRBJ2-7	TGCAGCGCGTTTCTAGCGGGAGGCCATAACGAGCAGTACTTC	CSAFLAGGHNEQYF
NA	TRBV4-1	NA	12	TRBJ1-2	TGCGCCAGCAGCCAAGAAACGGGGCATCTGACCTTC	CASSQETGHLTF
NA	TRBV7-8	many	15	TRBJ2-5	TGTGCCAGCAGCTTAGTATTGAGCGGCCAAGAGACCCAGTACTTC	CASSLVLSGQETQYF
NA	TRBV7-9	many	15	TRBJ2-1	TGTGCCAGCAGCTTAGGTGGCCACGGAAGTGCTGAGCAGTTCTTC	CASSLGGHGSAEQFF
NA	TRBV27	few	15	TRBJ1-5	TGTGCCAGCAAGGCAGGACAGTCATATTTTCAGCCCCAGCATTTT	CASKAGQSYFQPQHF
TRBD2	TRBV10-3	NA	18	TRBJ2-3	TGTGCCATCAGTAGTCCGGGACTATCGGGAGGTGGCACAGATACGCAGTATTTT	CAISSPGLSGGGTDTQYF
NA	TRBV6-1	NA	14	TRBJ1-3	TGTGCCAGCAAGCAGCAGGATGCTGGAAACACCATATATTTT	CASKQQDAGNTIYF
NA	TRBV19	medium-sized	13	TRBJ2-7	TGTGCCACGACTCCCTCGAATATGGGCGAGCAGTACTTC	CATTPSNMGEQYF
NA	TRBV6-2/TRBV6-3	many	12	TRBJ2-5	TGTGCCAGCAGTTACGAAGAAGAGACCCAGTACTTC	CASSYEEETQYF
TRBD2	TRBV5-6	many	15	TRBJ2-7	TGTGCCAGCAGCTTGGGGGCTAGCGGGAAATACGAGCAGTACTTC	CASSLGASGKYEQYF
NA	TRBV19	NA	15	TRBJ1-1	TGTGCCAGTAGGGGACCCAATTTGATGAACACTGAAGCTTTCTTT	CASRGPNLMNTEAFF
NA	TRBV19	many	14	TRBJ2-2	TGTGCCAGTGCACACAGAACGGGCACCGGGGAGCTGTTTTTT	CASAHRTGTGELFF
TRBD1	TRBV19	NA	13	TRBJ2-7	TGTGCCAGTAGTACTACAGGGGTGAACGAGCAGTACTTC	CASSTTGVNEQYF
NA	TRBV6-2/TRBV6-3	many	14	TRBJ1-6	TGTGCCAGCAGTTACGTCGGGGGCCTGGGGACCCTCCACTTT	CASSYVGGLGTLHF
NA	TRBV7-9	NA	12	TRBJ2-1	TGTGCCAGCAGCCCCAGGGGTAGTGAGCAGTTCTTC	CASSPRGSEQFF
TRBD2	TRBV2	few	14	TRBJ2-1	TGTGCCAGCAGTGTGGTTGCGGGAGCGGACGAGCAGTTCTTC	CASSVVAGADEQFF
NA	TRBV3-1	NA	14	TRBJ2-5	TGTGCCAGCAGCCCGTGGAGGTTAGGAGAGACCCAGTACTTC	CASSPWRLGETQYF
TRBD2	TRBV9	NA	14	TRBJ2-7	TGTGCCAGCAGTCATACCCGGACTAGCGCCGAGCAGTACTTC	CASSHTRTSAEQYF
NA	TRBV20-1	many	11	TRBJ2-7	TGCAGTGCTAGAGAGGCTTACGAGCAGTACTTC	CSAREAYEQYF
NA	TRBV9	many	14	TRBJ2-1	TGTGCCAGCAGCGTAGGGGGTAGTAGAGATGAGCAGTTCTTC	CASSVGGSRDEQFF
NA	TRBV7-9	many	14	TRBJ1-1	TGTGCCAGCAGCTCCGAAACAACAGGGAAGGAAGCTTTCTTT	CASSSETTGKEAFF
TRBD1	TRBV5-1	many	15	TRBJ2-3	TGCGCCAGCCAGGGACCGGCAGGGGGCTTGGATACGCAGTATTTT	CASQGPAGGLDTQYF
TRBD1	TRBV20-1	NA	14	TRBJ2-5	TGCAGTGCTAGAACGGCAGGGGGTCAAGAGACCCAGTACTTC	CSARTAGGQETQYF
TRBD1	TRBV20-1	NA	14	TRBJ1-6	TGCAGTGCTTACGGACAGGGGAAAGGGTCACCCCTCCACTTT	CSAYGQGKGSPLHF
TRBD2	TRBV15	many	16	TRBJ2-7	TGTGCCACCAGCAGCTCCCGGGAGGGCCCAAAGGGAGAGCAGTACTTC	CATSSSREGPKGEQYF
NA	TRBV5-8	NA	14	TRBJ2-7	TGTGCCAGCAGCTTGGGGGCTAGCCCCAACGAGCAGTACTTC	CASSLGASPNEQYF
TRBD2	TRBV6-2/TRBV6-3	many	13	TRBJ2-1	TGTGCCAGCAGTTACTCGACAGCGGGGAGGCAGTTCTTC	CASSYSTAGRQFF
NA	TRBV28	NA	16	TRBJ2-7	TGTGCCAGCAGCTACGCGGCCGGGGCGGGCCTCTACGAGCAGTACTTC	CASSYAAGAGLYEQYF
NA	TRBV19	NA	12	TRBJ1-6	TGTGCCAGTAGAGGGGTATATTCACCCCTCCACTTT	CASRGVYSPLHF
NA	TRBV4-2	NA	14	TRBJ2-5	TGTGCCAGCAGCCAACGATTACTGCAAGAGACCCAGTACTTC	CASSQRLLQETQYF
NA	TRBV18	NA	14	TRBJ1-1	TGTGCCAGCTCACCCACAATGGGGAGGGTAGAGGCTTTCTTT	CASSPTMGRVEAFF
NA	TRBV2	many	14	TRBJ1-1	TGTGCCAGCAGTGACCCCGGGGGGAGGACTGAAGCTTTCTTT	CASSDPGGRTEAFF
NA	TRBV5-6	few	15	TRBJ2-6	TGTGCCAGCAGTCCGATGGGGGCTGGGGCCAACGTCCTGACTTTC	CASSPMGAGANVLTF
NA	TRBV7-9	NA	13	TRBJ2-5	TGTGCCAGCAGCCAGGGGAACCAAGAGACCCAGTACTTC	CASSQGNQETQYF